One sample yielded the 2 T cell receptor beta chains listed below, sequenced in a study of monozygotic twins with cystic fibrosis. Sequenced by immunoSEQ multiplex PCR; TCRdb stores in-frame clones only, minus some. Counted here are 30,000 to 35,000 clones, around 96% occurring once; the ten biggest clones make up about 0.16%. The sample comprised blood. The receptors stem from a girl aged 2 to 9 with cystic fibrosis.

In its sample, this clone was seen once. This sequence joins TRBV19 and TRBJ1-1; unclear D gene. Germline V gives CDR1 LNHDA, CDR2 SQIVND (reference sequence). The V end was cut by 3 bases, the J end by 4 bases, with 9 bases between. The CDR3 is 13 amino acids. CDR3 residues: CASSISGPTEAFF. The CDR3 nucleotides are TGTGCCAGTAGTATTTCAGGTCCCACTGAAGCTTTCTTT.

This clone is a singleton in its sample. V is TRBV19 and J is TRBJ1-1, with 7 bases lining up with TRBD1. J gave up 5 bases and V 4 bases, and 10 bases lay outside the gene matches. The V gene's germline CDR1 is LNHDA and CDR2 SQIVND (reference sequence). This CDR3 is built from 15 residues. CDR3 nucleotide sequence: TGTGCCAGTAGTACCCAAACGACAGGGCAAACTGAAGCTTTCTTT. Translated: CASSTQTTGQTEAFF.